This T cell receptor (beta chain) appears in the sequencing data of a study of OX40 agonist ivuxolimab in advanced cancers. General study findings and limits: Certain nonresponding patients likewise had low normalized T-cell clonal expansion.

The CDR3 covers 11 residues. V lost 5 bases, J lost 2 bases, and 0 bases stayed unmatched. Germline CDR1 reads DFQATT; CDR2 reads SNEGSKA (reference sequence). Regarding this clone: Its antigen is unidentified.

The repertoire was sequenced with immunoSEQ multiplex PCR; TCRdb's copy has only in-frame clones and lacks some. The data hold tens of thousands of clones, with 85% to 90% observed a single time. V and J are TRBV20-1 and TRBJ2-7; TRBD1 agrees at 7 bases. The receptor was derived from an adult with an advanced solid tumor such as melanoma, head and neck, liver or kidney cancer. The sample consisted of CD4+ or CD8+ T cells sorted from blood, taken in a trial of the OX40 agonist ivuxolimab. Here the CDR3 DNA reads TGCAGTGCTGGGACAGCCTACGAGCAGTACTTC. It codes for CSAGTAYEQYF.